These 2 T cell receptor beta chains originate from one sample sequenced in a study of metastatic and nonmetastatic thyroid tumors. Patients had received no treatment of any kind before thyroid surgery. Via MiXCR, TCRdb re-called the PCR reads. The sample carries 70,000 or so clones, approximately 15% recorded once. Sequenced: blood. These receptors were taken from a male donor with papillary thyroid cancer or a benign thyroid nodule (not recorded which). Some clones in this sample may be carry-over from other donors' samples.

This clone was found many times. J is TRBJ1-6 and V is TRBV6-2 or TRBV6-3; D is perhaps TRBD1 (5 bases). Per germline, CDR1 MNHEY and CDR2 SVGEGT. The germline V and J ends were trimmed by 4 bases and 9 bases, with 16 bases remaining between them. The CDR3 length is 15 residues. The CDR3 nucleotides are TGTGCCAGCAGTTCCTTCCGGGGGTCTTTTTCACCCCTCCACTTT. Translation: CASSSFRGSFSPLHF.

This clone was counted at least ten times. This sequence joins TRBV19 and TRBJ1-5; TRBD1 matches at 8 bases. Per the germline V gene, CDR1 is LNHDA and CDR2 is SQIVND (reference sequence). The CDR3 has 15 amino acids. With 5 bases clipped from V and 6 bases from J, the junction kept 9 bases outside the gene matches. The CDR3 region is CASSQRTGHGQPQHF. In nucleotides, the CDR3 is TGTGCCAGTAGTCAACGGACAGGGCATGGTCAGCCCCAGCATTTT.